The 23 T cell receptor beta chains below come from one sample, sequenced in a study of blood T cells in healthy people across ages. A J-beta primer mix and a sample-barcoded 5' primer were used in a second PCR of about 7 to 12 cycles. Each CDR3 protein is one row after TCRdb ran MiXCR on the 5' RACE reads. The repertoire includes 910,000 or so distinct CDR3 sequences, roughly half of them detected once, and over 20% sits in the top ten. Sequenced input: blood. These TCRs come from a woman in her fifties or sixties in good health.

J is TRBJ2-2 and V is TRBV29-1; no clear D. The CDR3 consists of 15 residues. Germline CDR1 SQVTM, CDR2 ANQGSEA. V was shortened by 7 bases and J by 2 bases, with 17 bases between the two germline ends. The CDR3 nucleotides read TGCAGCGCGTCGGCTGGACGGCTAAACACCGGGGAGCTGTTTTTT. Translating gives CSASAGRLNTGELFF.

The chain is built from TRBV20-1 and TRBJ2-7; the match to TRBD2 covers 8 bases. Unmatched junction bases numbered 7, after V lost 6 bases and J lost 6 bases. This CDR3 is 12 amino acids long. Germline V CDR1 and CDR2: DFQATT, SNEGSKA (reference sequence). CDR3 region: CSARRGVREQYF. Written as DNA, the CDR3 is TGCAGTGCCAGGCGGGGGGTCCGCGAGCAGTACTTC.

This chain joins TRBV6-1 and TRBJ2-7, with D maybe TRBD2 (6 bases). CDR3 length: 15 amino acids. V lost 2 bases and J 3 bases, leaving 14 bases between the germline ends. Germline V gene data show CDR1 as MNHNS and CDR2 as SASEGT. The CDR3 coding sequence is TGTGCCAGCAGTGAAACCGGGACTCCGCTCTACGAGCAGTACTTC. Translation: CASSETGTPLYEQYF.

V usage is TRBV29-1 and J usage is TRBJ2-1; 8 bases are shared with TRBD1. Germline CDR1 and CDR2: SQVTM and ANQGSEA. The J segment lost 4 bases and the V segment lost 6 bases, leaving 8 bases of the junction unmatched. This CDR3 contains 14 residues. CDR3 sequence reads: CSVRDRSFYNEQFF. The CDR3 region has the DNA TGCAGCGTCAGGGACAGGTCCTTTTACAATGAGCAGTTCTTC.

This chain connects TRBV30 to TRBJ2-5, with D perhaps TRBD1 (6 bases). This CDR3 is 13 amino acids long. The germline V gene has CDR1 GTSNPN and CDR2 SVGIG (reference sequence). Deletions cut 3 bases from V and 2 bases from J, with 10 bases between. The CDR3 is CAWSAGQQETQYF. In DNA, the CDR3 is TGTGCCTGGAGCGCCGGACAGCAAGAGACCCAGTACTTC.

The chain carries TRBV5-1 and TRBJ2-4, with D possibly TRBD1 on 5 matching bases. The J call may be faulty, since TRBJ2-7 better matches the DNA end. The CDR3 has 17 residues. Germline V gene sequence: CDR1 SGHRS, CDR2 YFSETQ. CDR3 sequence: CASSLGDRQSKLYEQYF. CDR3 coding DNA: TGCGCCAGCAGCTTGGGGGATAGACAGTCAAAACTCTACGAGCAGTACTTC.

CDR3 nucleotides: TGTGCCAGCAGTTCCAGGGGACAGGCTTTCGGCCAGCCCCAGCATTTT. Its translation is CASSSRGQAFGQPQHF. The chain combines TRBV6-2 or TRBV6-3 with TRBJ1-5; 8 bases match TRBD1. V dropped 4 bases and J dropped 7; count of bases not matched to a gene: 12. CDR1 is MNHEY, CDR2 SVGEGT, per germline. The CDR3 length is 16 residues.

The CDR3: CASSPGRLAGTNEQFF. The CDR3 region has the DNA TGTGCCAGCAGCCCGGGGAGACTAGCGGGGACGAATGAGCAGTTCTTC. The chain is built from TRBV6-5 and TRBJ2-1; 11 bases agree with TRBD2. CDR3 size: 16 residues. Germline CDR1 MNHEY, CDR2 SVGAGI. J gave up 7 bases and V 6 bases, and 11 bases lay outside the gene matches.

This clonotype occurred many times. The V gene is TRBV28, the J gene TRBJ1-2, with TRBD1 matching 7 bases. The V gene end was trimmed by 5 bases and the J gene end by 3 bases; junction bases not matched to a gene: 6. The CDR3 covers 14 residues. Germline V gene sequence: CDR1 MDHEN, CDR2 SYDVKM. CDR3 residues: CASSAHDRDYGYTF. CDR3 DNA: TGTGCCAGCAGTGCCCACGACAGGGACTATGGCTACACCTTC.

V and J are TRBV12-3 or TRBV12-4 and TRBJ2-1, with 9 bases that match TRBD2. This CDR3 spans 14 amino acids. After removal of 6 bases from V and 9 bases from J, the junction contained 9 bases not matched to a gene. CDR3 region: CASRVAGVNSEQFF. CDR3 nucleotide sequence: TGTGCCAGCAGAGTAGCGGGAGTTAACAGTGAGCAGTTCTTC.

The rearrangement uses TRBV27 and TRBJ2-4; 8 bases agree with TRBD2. The DNA matches TRBJ2-7 better at its end, which makes the J call doubtful. This CDR3 has 14 amino acids. CDR1 is MNHEY, CDR2 SMNVEV, per germline (reference sequence). The CDR3 protein is CASRTGTSQGEQYF. CDR3 coding DNA: TGTGCCAGCAGGACCGGGACTAGTCAAGGCGAGCAGTACTTC.

J is TRBJ2-7 and V is TRBV7-2, with a weak D call TRBD1 (5 bases). This CDR3 region has 14 residues. CDR1 and CDR2 (germline): SGHTA, FQGNSA. V lost 6 bases and J 5 bases, leaving 17 bases between the germline ends. CDR3 coding DNA: TGTGCCAGCAGAGGACCCAGGGTTTCCAACGAGCAGTACTTC. It yields the protein CASRGPRVSNEQYF. Together with reference TRBV7-2 and TRBJ2-7, the CDR3 gives the full variable domain: GAGVSQSPSNKVTEKGKDVELRCDPISGHTALYWYRQSLGQGLEFLIYFQGNSAPDKSGLPSDRFSAERTGGSVSTLTIQRTQQEDSAVYLCASRGPRVSNEQYFGPGTRLTVT.

The genes are TRBV27 and TRBJ2-3; 12 nucleotides agree with TRBD2. The V gene end was trimmed by 5 bases and the J gene end by 4 bases; junction bases not matched to a gene: 13. The CDR3 extends over 18 amino acids. The germline V gene has CDR1 MNHEY and CDR2 SMNVEV (reference sequence). The CDR3 is CASSPWQTSGGPADTQYF. CDR3 in DNA: TGTGCCAGCAGTCCCTGGCAAACTAGCGGGGGGCCCGCAGATACGCAGTATTTT.

Remarks on this clonotype: Its ends do not fully match the called genes, so a read error is possible. The rearrangement joins TRBV7-9 to TRBJ2-3; 8 bases line up with TRBD2. CDR3 size: 18 residues. Germline CDR1 reads SEHNR; CDR2 reads FQNEAQ (reference sequence). Written as DNA, the CDR3 is TGTGCCGGCAGCCCACCCCCCACTAGCGGCATTAGCACAGATACGCAGTATTTT. The encoded protein is CAGSPPPTSGISTDTQYF.

This chain connects TRBV30 to TRBJ2-5; TRBD1 aligns across 8 bases. The J call may be in error: the DNA end matches TRBJ2-7 better. The germline V gene encodes CDR1 GTSNPN and CDR2 SVGIG (reference sequence). The CDR3 covers 14 residues. CDR3 in amino acids: CAWTGGHGLREQYF. The CDR3, as DNA: TGTGCCTGGACAGGGGGCCATGGGTTACGCGAGCAGTACTTC.

The chain is built from TRBV4-1 and TRBJ2-2, with TRBD2 matching over 15 bases. J gave up 8 bases and V 6 bases, and 10 bases lay outside the gene matches. Germline CDR1 is MGHRA and CDR2 is YSYEKL. This CDR3 is 17 amino acids long. The CDR3 sequence is CASRPTGLAGGSGELFF. In DNA, the CDR3 is TGCGCCAGCAGACCTACGGGACTAGCGGGAGGTTCAGGGGAGCTGTTTTTT.

The chain has TRBV20-1 and TRBJ2-7, with TRBD2 matching 7 bases. Per germline, CDR1 DFQATT and CDR2 SNEGSKA (reference sequence). CDR3 length: 11 amino acids. The DNA of the CDR3 is TGCAGGACCGGGACTACTTACGAGCAGTACTTC. Its protein product is CRTGTTYEQYF.

This clonotype was observed a handful of times. This chain links TRBV25-1 with TRBJ2-7, with 7 bases identical to TRBD1. Germline V gene lookup returns CDR1 MGHDK and CDR2 SYGVNS. This CDR3 spans 16 amino acids. V gave up 4 bases and J gave up 6 bases; unmatched junction bases: 15. The CDR3 loop is CASSALTGSVRSEQYF. CDR3 DNA sequence: TGTGCCAGCAGTGCTCTGACAGGGTCCGTAAGGAGCGAGCAGTACTTC.

In the case of this clonotype: The junction departs from germline at one end; a sequencing error may be responsible. The gene calls are TRBV18 and TRBJ2-4; TRBD1 aligns across 9 bases. The end of the DNA is better explained by TRBJ2-7, so the J call may be wrong. Germline-derived CDR1 and CDR2 are KGHSH and LQKENI. This CDR3 region has 15 residues. CDR3 in DNA: TGTGCCAACTCACCGATAGGACAGGGGAGACACGAGCAGTACTTC. This sequence encodes CANSPIGQGRHEQYF.

The gene calls are TRBV20-1 and TRBJ2-4, with 14 bases fitting TRBD2. CDR3 length: 14 amino acids. The junction had 8 bases not matched to a gene; V was cut back by 3 bases and J by 13 bases. Germline loops: CDR1 DFQATT, CDR2 SNEGSKA (reference sequence). This chain's CDR3 is CSARTSGRAREQYF. CDR3 coding DNA: TGCAGTGCTAGGACTAGCGGGAGGGCACGGGAGCAGTACTTC.

The rearrangement joins TRBV28 to TRBJ2-1; a possible D gene is TRBD2 (5 bases). V lost 3 bases to trimming and J lost 12 bases, with 18 bases between them. This CDR3 has 14 amino acids. CDR1 MDHEN and CDR2 SYDVKM come from the germline V gene. CDR3 in DNA: TGTGCCAGCAGTTTTTTTTCCGGGAACTTTAGGCAGTTCTTC. It yields the protein CASSFFSGNFRQFF. Full variable domain (rest looked up from reference TRBV28 and TRBJ2-1): DVKVTQSSRYLVKRTGEKVFLECVQDMDHENMFWYRQDPGLGLRLIYFSYDVKMKEKGDIPEGYSVSREKKERFSLILESASTNQTSMYLCASSFFSGNFRQFFGPGTRLTVL.

This clonotype came up a few times. CDR3 sequence (DNA): TGCGCCAGCAGCCAAGTGTGGGGGGAGACCCAGTACTTC. It translates to CASSQVWGETQYF. The rearrangement links TRBV4-1 to TRBJ2-5, with D perhaps being TRBD1 or TRBD2 (5 bases each). V lost 1 base and J 5 bases, leaving 8 bases between the germline ends. The CDR3 loop spans 13 amino acids. Germline V gene lookup returns CDR1 MGHRA and CDR2 YSYEKL.

This clonotype was found a few times. The rearrangement joins TRBV20-1 to TRBJ2-1; possibly TRBD1 or TRBD2 for D (5 bases each). The CDR3 contains 12 residues. From germline, CDR1 is DFQATT and CDR2 SNEGSKA (reference sequence). Trimming cost V 0 bases and J 7 bases, with 7 bases left between them. This CDR3 reads CSAREGENEQFF. For the CDR3, the DNA is TGCAGTGCTAGAGAGGGGGAAAATGAGCAGTTCTTC.